A single sample gave rise to the 12 T cell receptor beta chains below, sequenced in a study of cytomegalovirus exposure and HLA in healthy donors. The PCR made use of 60 Vbeta and 13 Jbeta primers. Profiled with immunoSEQ multiplex PCR; TCRdb holds only in-frame clones, not every one. The profile covers just over 80,000 clones, with about 78% appearing a single time and 5% to 7% taken by the ten largest. Source material: PBMCs. The receptors were sampled from a man aged 18 to 29 in good health and CMV-seropositive.

J is TRBJ1-5 and V is TRBV28; D is unresolved. V shed 7 bases and J shed 0 bases, with 10 bases lying between them. Germline V gene data show CDR1 as MDHEN and CDR2 as SYDVKM. The CDR3 is 14 residues long. The CDR3 sequence: CASTGILSNQPQHF. The CDR3 DNA sequence: TGTGCCAGCACCGGGATTCTTAGCAATCAGCCCCAGCATTTT.

This chain links TRBV27 with TRBJ1-1; the D gene is possibly TRBD1 (5 bases). The germline V gene has CDR1 MNHEY and CDR2 SMNVEV (reference sequence). The CDR3 consists of 13 residues. Trimming left V 1 base short and J 6 bases short, with 9 bases between. CDR3 sequence: CASSLWGRPEAFF. The CDR3 DNA sequence: TGTGCCAGCAGTTTATGGGGCAGGCCTGAAGCTTTCTTT.

V is TRBV9 and J is TRBJ1-1, with D possibly being TRBD1 (5 bases). Germline V gene data show CDR1 as SGDLS and CDR2 as YYNGEE. Trimming took off 4 bases at V and 8 bases at J, with 18 bases between the two ends. The CDR3 runs to 14 residues. Here the CDR3 reads CASSPTGTRIEAFF. The CDR3 DNA is TGTGCCAGCAGCCCAACGGGGACTCGGATCGAAGCTTTCTTT. The whole variable domain, remainder taken from reference TRBV9 and TRBJ1-1, is DSGVTQTPKHLITATGQRVTLRCSPRSGDLSVYWYQQSLDQGLQFLIQYYNGEERAKGNILERFSAQQFPDLHSELNLSSLELGDSALYFCASSPTGTRIEAFFGQGTRLTVV.

The rearrangement uses TRBV7-6 and TRBJ2-7; 12 bases align to TRBD2. The CDR3 is 16 amino acids. The germline V gene has CDR1 SGHVS and CDR2 FNYEAQ. V lost 3 bases to trimming and J lost 2 bases; unmatched junction nucleotides: 5. The CDR3 spells CASSLVTSGGTYEQYF. CDR3 nucleotides: TGTGCCAGCAGCTTGGTGACTAGCGGGGGAACCTACGAGCAGTACTTC.

The J gene is TRBJ1-1, the V gene TRBV11-2, with D unclear. The CDR3 contains 12 residues. Trimming pared 4 bases from V and 6 bases from J, leaving 9 bases between. Germline V gene data show CDR1 as SGHAT and CDR2 as FQNNGV. The CDR3 loop reads CASSSESPEAFF. CDR3 sequence (DNA): TGTGCCAGCAGCTCCGAGAGTCCTGAAGCTTTCTTT.

In this sample, this clone turned up a few times. J is TRBJ2-3 and V is TRBV6-1, with D possibly matching TRBD2 (7 bases). Germline lookup yields CDR1 MNHNS and CDR2 SASEGT. The ends were cut back, 7 bases at V and 2 bases at J, with 13 bases in the middle. The CDR3 sequence is 14 residues long. The CDR3 loop reads CASTEGGDTDTQYF. The CDR3 DNA follows: TGTGCCAGCACCGAGGGGGGGGACACAGATACGCAGTATTTT.

This chain uses TRBV29-1 with TRBJ2-1, with D perhaps TRBD1 (6 bases). V was pared by 6 bases and J by 5 bases, with 11 bases between. The CDR3 consists of 12 residues. Germline CDR1 SQVTM, CDR2 ANQGSEA. The CDR3 DNA is TGCAGCGTCGGACAGTGGGACAATGAGCAGTTCTTC. Translated, it gives CSVGQWDNEQFF.

This clone was found a few times. The chain has TRBV6-6 and TRBJ1-1; the match to TRBD1 covers 8 bases. Germline values: CDR1 MNHNY, CDR2 SVGAGI (reference sequence). V lost 6 bases, J lost 4 bases, and 4 bases stayed unmatched. The CDR3 runs 13 residues. CDR3 bases: TGTGCCAGCAGGGGACAGGTGGGCACTGAAGCTTTCTTT. It is translated as CASRGQVGTEAFF.

The chain employs TRBV10-2 and TRBJ2-3; 14 bases align to TRBD2. The CDR3 runs to 19 residues. V was pared by 6 bases and J by 4 bases, with 15 bases of the junction left unmatched. Germline V CDR1 and CDR2: WSHSY, SAAADI. The CDR3 sequence: CASRGRETSGRAGADTQYF. The CDR3 bases are TGCGCCAGCAGGGGCAGGGAGACTAGCGGGAGGGCCGGCGCAGATACGCAGTATTTT.

The V and J genes are TRBV29-1 and TRBJ2-7; 9 positions match TRBD2. Unmatched junction bases numbered 1, after V lost 6 bases and J lost 1 base. The V gene's germline CDR1 is SQVTM and CDR2 ANQGSEA. The CDR3 contains 12 residues. The CDR3 is CSVLAGSYEQYF. CDR3 in DNA: TGCAGCGTGCTAGCGGGGTCCTACGAGCAGTACTTC.

V is TRBV11-1 and J is TRBJ2-7; D is perhaps TRBD2 (6 bases). The CDR3 runs 12 residues. The V gene's germline CDR1 is SGHAT and CDR2 FQDESV (reference sequence). Trimming left V 5 bases short and J 3 bases short, with 8 bases between. The CDR3 DNA sequence: TGTGCCAGCAGCGTGACTAGCTACGAGCAGTACTTC. Amino acid sequence: CASSVTSYEQYF.

This clone has just a few counts. The gene calls are TRBV7-3 and TRBJ2-7; maybe TRBD1 (5 bases). Germline assignment: CDR1 SGHTA and CDR2 FQGTGA. This CDR3 spans 14 amino acids. The V and J ends lost 0 bases and 0 bases respectively, with 6 bases between them. The DNA of the CDR3 is TGTGCCAGCAGCTTAACAGGGGACTCCTACGAGCAGTACTTC. As protein: CASSLTGDSYEQYF.